The clone carrying this TCR beta chain showed up just once. No antigen is known for it. The CDR3 is 15 amino acids. Germline CDR1 is PRHDT and CDR2 is FYEKMQ (reference sequence). With 3 bases removed from V and 7 bases from J, the gap between germline ends came to 15 bases. The data derive from a study of cytomegalovirus exposure and HLA in healthy donors. In the study overall: Unique TCR beta sequences numbering approximately 120 million came from approximately 180 million T cells in an earlier analysis. Assignment to the Caucasian-associated ancestry cluster applied to 75% to 85% of the approximately 400 genotyped donors. Study conclusions and caveats: After further analysis at a later stage, some 15,000 TCR beta sequences were associated with HLA alleles at 0.05 false discovery rate. Upon later analysis, TCR association rates were observed to vary by HLA locus, being highest for DRB1 and lowest for HLA-C.

The PCR contained 60 Vbeta and 13 Jbeta primers. The protocol was immunoSEQ multiplex PCR, while the TCRdb copy is restricted to in-frame clones and leaves out a portion. The repertoire holds about 100,000 clones, with approximately 73% as singletons. The sample was PBMCs. The sequence derives from a man aged 30 to 45 in good health and CMV-seronegative. The chain recombines TRBV13 with TRBJ2-2, with D possibly TRBD1 on 6 matching bases. CDR3 residues: CASSFPTQGGGELFF. Here the CDR3 DNA reads TGTGCCAGCAGCTTTCCCACCCAAGGGGGCGGGGAGCTGTTTTTT.